The source of this T cell receptor (beta chain) is a study of T cells in Graves' hyperthyroidism and ophthalmopathy. RNA transcripts gave rise to amplified TCR beta CDR3 regions. The HTBI primer set drove a first-round RT-PCR of the TCR CDR3. In TCRdb, the multiplex PCR reads were re-called with MiXCR into one record per CDR3 protein. The sample yields some 490,000 distinct CDR3 sequences, more than 15% seen once. This CDR3 has 14 amino acids. V lost 5 bases and J lost 6; bases outside the gene matches: 8. The germline CDR1 and CDR2 sequences are MDHEN and SYDVKM. The V and J genes are TRBV28 and TRBJ1-2, with TRBD1 matching 8 bases. The material sequenced was blood. The receptor comes from a woman aged 25 to 39 with Graves' ophthalmopathy. The CDR3 spells CASSVPGTGHGYTF. The CDR3 bases are TGTGCCAGCAGTGTGCCGGGGACAGGTCATGGCTACACCTTC.